This TCR beta chain was captured in a study of Graves' ophthalmopathy and Graves' hyperthyroidism. Amplified TCR beta CDR3 regions were obtained using RNA transcripts as template. In the first round, RT-PCR was carried out with HTBI primers, and a multiplex PCR formed the second round. One entry per CDR3 protein, called by TCRdb with MiXCR from the multiplex PCR reads. The sample yields 240,000 or so distinct CDR3 sequences, about 46% seen once. This clonotype was counted between two and nine times. Its antigen remains unidentified. There are 14 residues in the CDR3. In germline, CDR1 is SGHTS, CDR2 YDEGEE. The V end lost 4 bases, the J end lost 3 bases, and 14 bases lay between the germline ends. Orbital computed tomography, together with clinical symptoms, serum thyroxine, TRAb and thyroid ultrasound, was used for diagnosis. What supplied the PBMCs was about 9.8 ml of fresh peripheral blood. Findings of the study overall: Detection in blood was also observed for most expanded thyroid clonotypes above 0.001 frequency. The model predicted progression of ophthalmopathy with a sensitivity of approximately 68%, and its specificity was under 75%.

The sample was peripheral blood. The sequence came from an adult man with Graves' ophthalmopathy. The rearrangement links TRBV5-8 to TRBJ2-7; tentative D call: TRBD2 (7 bases). The CDR3 DNA follows: TGTGCCAGCAGCCGGGGGGCTTTGGGCTACGAGCAGTACTTC. Encoded protein: CASSRGALGYEQYF.